This TCR beta chain was captured in a study of naive and memory T cell subsets. V shed 0 bases and J shed 3 bases, with 13 bases lying between them. Per germline, CDR1 SGDLS and CDR2 YYNGEE. This CDR3 region has 15 residues. Both TRBC1 and TRBC2 were covered by a beta constant-region primer of two equimolar oligonucleotides. The ligated cDNA underwent four PCR rounds using SP2 and nested alpha and beta constant-region primers. TCRdb called the UMI-ligation and nested PCR reads again in MiXCR, with one record for every CDR3 protein. The repertoire holds just over 80,000 distinct CDR3 sequences, with 8% to 9.5% as singletons. This clonotype was found many times.

V is TRBV9 and J is TRBJ2-7; possibly TRBD2 for D (6 bases). This TCR was sampled from a human donor in good health. Material: naive CD8+ T cells from blood. CDR3 sequence: CASSVGGGTHYEQYF. CDR3 coding DNA: TGTGCCAGCAGCGTAGGTGGAGGGACGCACTACGAGCAGTACTTC.